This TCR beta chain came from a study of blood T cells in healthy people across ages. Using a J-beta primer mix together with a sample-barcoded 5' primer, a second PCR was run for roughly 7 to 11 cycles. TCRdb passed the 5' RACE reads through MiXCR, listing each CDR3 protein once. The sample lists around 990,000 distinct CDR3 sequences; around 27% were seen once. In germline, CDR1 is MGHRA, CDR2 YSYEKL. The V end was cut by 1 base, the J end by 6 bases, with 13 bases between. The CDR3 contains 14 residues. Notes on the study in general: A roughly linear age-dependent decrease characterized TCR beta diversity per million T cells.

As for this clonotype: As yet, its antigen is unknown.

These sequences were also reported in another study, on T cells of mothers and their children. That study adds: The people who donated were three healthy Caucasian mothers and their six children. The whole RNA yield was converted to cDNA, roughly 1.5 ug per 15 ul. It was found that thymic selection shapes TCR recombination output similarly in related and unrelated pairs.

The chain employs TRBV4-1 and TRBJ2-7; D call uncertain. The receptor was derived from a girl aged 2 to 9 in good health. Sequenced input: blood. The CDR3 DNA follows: TGCGCCAGCAGCCAAGTCAGTGGACCGGTCGAGCAGTACTTC. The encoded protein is CASSQVSGPVEQYF.